Sequencing of this T cell receptor (beta chain) was carried out in a study of blood T cell repertoires in COVID-19. The CDR3 runs 14 residues. V lost 7 bases and J lost 0, with 13 bases in between. CDR1 is SQVTM and CDR2 is ANQGSEA in the germline V gene. In the study's own analysis: Amplification with reference gene primers provided the estimates of nucleated cell counts. The method was immunoSEQ multiplex PCR; TCRdb's version includes in-frame clones alone and lacks a portion of them. V and J calls and clone size come straight from that table; D and trimming were deduced from the DNA. Among 190,000 or so clones listed, 89% were seen once.

The gene calls are TRBV29-1 and TRBJ2-1; the D gene is possibly TRBD1 (5 bases). Sequencing was carried out using peripheral blood. This clonotype originated in a middle-aged man with acute or convalescent COVID-19. The CDR3 nucleotides read TGCAGCGCTGCAGGGTCTAGCTCCTACAATGAGCAGTTCTTC. Its protein product is CSAAGSSSYNEQFF.